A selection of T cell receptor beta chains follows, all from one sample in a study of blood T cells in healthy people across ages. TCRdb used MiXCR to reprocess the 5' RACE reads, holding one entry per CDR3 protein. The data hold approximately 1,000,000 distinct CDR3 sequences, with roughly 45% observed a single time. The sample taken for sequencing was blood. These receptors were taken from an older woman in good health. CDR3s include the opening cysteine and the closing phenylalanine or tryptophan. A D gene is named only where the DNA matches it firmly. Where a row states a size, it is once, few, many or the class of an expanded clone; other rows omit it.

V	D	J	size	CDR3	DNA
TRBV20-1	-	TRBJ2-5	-	CSARQDLWETQYF	TGCAGTGCTAGGCAAGACCTGTGGGAGACCCAGTACTTC
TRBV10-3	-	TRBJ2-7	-	CAVSVPPNRSSYEQYF	TGTGCCGTCAGTGTACCCCCAAACAGGAGCTCCTACGAGCAGTACTTC
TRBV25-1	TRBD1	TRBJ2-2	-	CACSGITGAARGTGELFF	TGTGCCTGCAGTGGTATCACAGGGGCCGCCCGGGGCACCGGGGAGCTGTTTTTT
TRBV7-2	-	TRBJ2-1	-	CASSLVLFYEQFF	TGTGCCAGCAGCTTAGTCCTATTCTACGAGCAGTTCTTC
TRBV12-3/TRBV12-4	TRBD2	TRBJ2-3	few	CASSRRTSATDTQYF	TGTGCCAGCAGCCGGCGGACTAGCGCTACAGATACGCAGTATTTT
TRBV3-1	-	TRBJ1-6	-	CASSQGWGSNSPLHF	TGTGCCAGCAGCCAAGGGTGGGGATCCAATTCACCCCTCCACTTT
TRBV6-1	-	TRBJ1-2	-	CASSEPEAGYGYTF	TGTGCCAGCAGTGAACCGGAGGCAGGCTATGGCTACACCTTC
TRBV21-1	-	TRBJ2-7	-	CASSSTGGRAYEQYF	TGTGCCAGCAGCTCGACTGGCGGGAGAGCATACGAGCAGTACTTC
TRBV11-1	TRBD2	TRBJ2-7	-	CASSLIPSGRFSEQYF	TGTGCCAGCAGCTTAATACCGAGCGGGAGGTTCAGCGAGCAGTACTTC
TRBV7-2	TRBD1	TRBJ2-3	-	CASSPDRGDTQYF	TGTGCCAGCAGCCCAGACAGGGGCGATACGCAGTATTTT
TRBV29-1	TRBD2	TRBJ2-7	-	CNVNGLAALSYEQYF	TGCAACGTCAATGGACTAGCGGCCCTTTCTTACGAGCAGTACTTC
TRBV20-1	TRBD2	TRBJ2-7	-	CSARDGGRVTYEQYF	TGCAGTGCTAGAGATGGCGGGAGAGTTACCTACGAGCAGTACTTC
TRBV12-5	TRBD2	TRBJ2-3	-	CASGLVVGLAGGPRTDTQYF	TGTGCTAGTGGTTTGGTAGTAGGACTAGCGGGAGGCCCCCGCACAGATACGCAGTATTTT
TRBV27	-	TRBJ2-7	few	CASSFARALYF	TGTGCCAGCAGTTTCGCCAGGGCATTGTACTTC
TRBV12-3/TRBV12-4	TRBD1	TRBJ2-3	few	CASTYRTGLSTDTQYF	TGTGCCAGCACCTACAGGACAGGGCTGAGCACAGATACGCAGTATTTT